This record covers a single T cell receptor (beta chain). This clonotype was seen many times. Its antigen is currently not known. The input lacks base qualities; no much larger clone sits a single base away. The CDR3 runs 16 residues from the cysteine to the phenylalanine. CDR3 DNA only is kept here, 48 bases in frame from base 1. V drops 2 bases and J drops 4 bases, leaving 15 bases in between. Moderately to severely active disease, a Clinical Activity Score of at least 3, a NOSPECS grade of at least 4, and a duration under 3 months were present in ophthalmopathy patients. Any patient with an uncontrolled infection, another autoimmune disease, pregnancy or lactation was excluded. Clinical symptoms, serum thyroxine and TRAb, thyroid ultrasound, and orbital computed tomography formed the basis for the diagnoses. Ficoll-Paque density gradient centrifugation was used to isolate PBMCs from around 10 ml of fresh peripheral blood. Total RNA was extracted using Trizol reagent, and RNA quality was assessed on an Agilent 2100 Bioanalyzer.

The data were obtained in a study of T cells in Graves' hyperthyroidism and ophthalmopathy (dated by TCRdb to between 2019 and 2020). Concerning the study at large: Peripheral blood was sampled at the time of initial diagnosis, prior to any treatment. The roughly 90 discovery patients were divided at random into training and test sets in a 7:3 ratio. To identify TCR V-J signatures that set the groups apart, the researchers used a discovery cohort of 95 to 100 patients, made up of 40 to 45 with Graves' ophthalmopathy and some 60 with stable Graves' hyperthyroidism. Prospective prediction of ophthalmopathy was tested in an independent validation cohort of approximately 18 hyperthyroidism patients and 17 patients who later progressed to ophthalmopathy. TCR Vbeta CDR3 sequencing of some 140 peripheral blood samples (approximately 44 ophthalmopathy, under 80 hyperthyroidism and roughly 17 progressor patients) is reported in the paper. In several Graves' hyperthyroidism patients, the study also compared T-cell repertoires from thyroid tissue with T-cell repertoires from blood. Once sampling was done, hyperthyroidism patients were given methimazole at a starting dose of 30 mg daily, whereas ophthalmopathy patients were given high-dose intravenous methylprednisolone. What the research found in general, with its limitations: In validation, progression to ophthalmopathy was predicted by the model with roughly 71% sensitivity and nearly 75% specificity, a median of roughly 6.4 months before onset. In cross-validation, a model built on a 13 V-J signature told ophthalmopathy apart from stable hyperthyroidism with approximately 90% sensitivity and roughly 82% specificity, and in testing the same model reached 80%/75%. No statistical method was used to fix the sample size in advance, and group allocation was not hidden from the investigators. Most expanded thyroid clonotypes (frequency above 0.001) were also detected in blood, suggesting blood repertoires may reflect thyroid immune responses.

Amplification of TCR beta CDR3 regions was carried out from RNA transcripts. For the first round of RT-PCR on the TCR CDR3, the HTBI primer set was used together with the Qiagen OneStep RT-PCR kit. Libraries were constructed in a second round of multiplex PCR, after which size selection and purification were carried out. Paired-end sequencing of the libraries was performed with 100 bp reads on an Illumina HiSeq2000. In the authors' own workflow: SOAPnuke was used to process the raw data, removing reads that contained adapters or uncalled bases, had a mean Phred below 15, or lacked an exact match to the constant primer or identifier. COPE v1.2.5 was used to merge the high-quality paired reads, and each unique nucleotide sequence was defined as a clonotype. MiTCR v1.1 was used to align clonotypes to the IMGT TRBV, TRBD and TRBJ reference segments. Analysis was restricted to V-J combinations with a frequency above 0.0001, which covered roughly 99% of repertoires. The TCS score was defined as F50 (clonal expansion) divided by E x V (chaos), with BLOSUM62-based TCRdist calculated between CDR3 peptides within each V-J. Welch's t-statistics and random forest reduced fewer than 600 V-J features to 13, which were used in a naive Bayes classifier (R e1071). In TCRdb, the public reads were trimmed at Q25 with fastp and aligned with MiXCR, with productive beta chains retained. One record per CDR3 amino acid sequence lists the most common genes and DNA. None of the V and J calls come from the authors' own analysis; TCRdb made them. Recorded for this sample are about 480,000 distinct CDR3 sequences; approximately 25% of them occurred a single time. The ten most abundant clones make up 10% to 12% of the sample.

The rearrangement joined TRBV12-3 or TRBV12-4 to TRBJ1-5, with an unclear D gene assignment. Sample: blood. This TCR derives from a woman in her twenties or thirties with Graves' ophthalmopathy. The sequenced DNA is TGTGCCAGCAGTTTAAGAGGGCGTACACCTAATCAGCCCCAGCATTTT. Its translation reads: CASSLRGRTPNQPQHF.